The text below deals with one T cell receptor (beta chain). No cognate antigen has been identified for it. Base qualities are not provided; no much larger clone lies one nucleotide away. To prepare the library, PCR was applied. Instrument used: Illumina HiSeq 2500. TCR library preparation used molecular barcoding, with unique molecular identifiers applied to normalize quantification of the TCRbeta repertoire. TCRdb trimmed the raw reads at Q25, called clones with MiXCR and kept productive beta chains. Rows merge per CDR3 protein into single entries with the most common DNA and genes. Across this sample there are about 980,000 distinct CDR3 sequences, with less than 30% seen only once. About 28% of the sample is taken by the ten largest. This entry belongs to a study of T-cell reconstitution after alpha-beta-depleted transplantation in children listed by TCRdb under 2016. Study-level background: T-cell immune reconstitution after TCRalphabeta/CD19-depleted allogeneic hematopoietic cell transplantation in children was quantitatively tracked in the study by means of TCR repertoire profiling.

General study outcomes and caveats: In some patients, the high TCRbeta diversity seen at day 60 was put down to recipient T cells and intrathymic progenitors that had survived conditioning. About two months after transplant, the apparently early recovery of alphabetaT-cell counts reportedly depended on just several hundred clones that had expanded rapidly and came from non-depleted graft cells. Hyperexpanded clone frequencies declined over subsequent months; after one year, T-cell counts and TCRbeta diversity were mostly attributed to newly produced T cells.

According to the germline V gene (reference sequence), CDR1 reads DFQATT and CDR2 reads SNEGSKA. The CDR3 has 13 amino acids, counting the end cysteine and phenylalanine. Left in the record is the CDR3 DNA by itself, 39 bases read in frame from the first base. The treatment or condition tag for this specimen amounts to: allogeneic hematopoietic cell transplantation with graft depleted of TCRalphabeta T cells and CD19 B cells. Transplant recipients were children who received TCRalphabeta/CD19-depleted allogeneic hematopoietic cell grafts. Rearrangement joined TRBV20-1 to TRBJ2-3, with 7 central nucleotides matching TRBD1. The sample consisted of PBMCs, mostly from graft donor cells, taken 360 days after TCRalphabeta/CD19-depleted stem cell transplant. This TCR was sampled from a boy under three years old who had a stem cell transplant for SCID, so the T cells may come from the graft donor. This receptor carries the CDR3 CSVTRGGPDTQYF. The DNA sequence is as follows: TGCAGCGTCACCCGAGGGGGCCCAGATACGCAGTATTTT.